This TCR beta chain was sequenced for a study of shared clonotypes between healthy human individuals. Measured with immunoSEQ multiplex PCR; TCRdb has only the in-frame clones, and not every one. The sample lists roughly 2.5 million clones, around 94% occurring once. Points on this clone: What it recognizes is unknown.

Trimming cost V 1 base and J 0 bases, with 9 bases left between them. Germline V lookup: CDR1 SGHVS, CDR2 FQNEAQ. The CDR3 extends over 15 amino acids. Study-wide findings and caveats: Some clonotypes were shared by all four sorted-subset donors, while others were not shared. The non-shared ones had lower generation probabilities than the shared ones.

The receptor was isolated from a young man in good health. Sample: naive CD4+ T cells sorted from blood. Subset reported: CD45RA+ positively selected. The chain uses TRBV7-8 and TRBJ2-5; D perhaps matches TRBD1 (5 bases). Here the CDR3 reads CASSLETGYQETQYF. The DNA of the CDR3 is TGTGCCAGCAGCTTAGAAACAGGTTACCAAGAGACCCAGTACTTC.